This T cell receptor beta chain emerged from a study of blood T cell repertoires in COVID-19. Study-wide context: Samples of COVID-19 (acute and convalescent) were obtained from the United States, Italy and Spain.

TCRdb's copy holds only in-frame clones and misses some; the assay was immunoSEQ multiplex PCR. Among some 200,000 clones listed, approximately 92% were seen once. Trimming took 7 bases from V and 2 from J; bases not matched to a gene: 6. The CDR3 loop spans 15 amino acids. CDR1 and CDR2 (germline): MDHEN, SYDVKM. The origin of this receptor is a man over 45 with acute or convalescent COVID-19. Specimen: peripheral blood. The V call is TRBV28, the J call TRBJ1-5; 9 bases line up with TRBD1. Written as DNA, the CDR3 is TGTGCCAGCACCCACAGGGGGCTAGGCAATCAGCCCCAGCATTTT. Amino acids: CASTHRGLGNQPQHF.